This T cell receptor beta chain derives from a study of post-analysis software for immune sequencing data. On the study more broadly: In terms of disease course, relapsing-remitting, secondary progressive and progressive-relapsing multiple sclerosis were included.

This clonotype was picked up one time. Its specificity is not known. The TCR beta cDNA libraries carried unique molecular identifiers. The T cell input of roughly 0.95 to 10 million gave roughly 0.5 million cDNA molecules. Via MiXCR, TCRdb re-called the PCR reads, giving one row per CDR3 protein. The data contain approximately 690,000 distinct CDR3 sequences, approximately 60% of them singletons. Whole-study findings and limits: Controls had significantly higher normalized Chao1 diversity than multiple sclerosis patients. TRBV5-6, TRBV5-1 and TRBV20-1 were among 4 or 5 TRBV segments more frequent in patients than controls.

This CDR3 comprises 17 residues. J gave up 0 bases and V 0 bases, and 5 bases lay outside the gene matches. Germline V gives CDR1 MNHEY, CDR2 SVGAGI. V usage is TRBV6-5 and J usage is TRBJ1-5, with 7 bases identical to TRBD1. The sequence derives from a girl aged 2 to 10 with multiple sclerosis. The specimen was blood. The CDR3 loop is CASSYSTGPNSNQPQHF. As DNA, the CDR3 is TGTGCCAGCAGTTACTCGACAGGGCCTAATAGCAATCAGCCCCAGCATTTT.